Below are 32 T cell receptor beta chains sequenced from a single sample in a study of blood T cell repertoires in COVID-19. Clones were read by immunoSEQ multiplex PCR, and TCRdb kept only the in-frame ones, dropping some. This table holds 200,000 to 300,000 clones, roughly 83% found once. Material: peripheral blood. The receptors here all came from a man aged 80 or over with acute or convalescent COVID-19.

This clone was seen once. V gene TRBV28 combines with J gene TRBJ2-1; 7 nucleotides match TRBD1. V lost 4 bases, J lost 6 bases, and 9 bases stayed unmatched. Per the germline V gene, CDR1 is MDHEN and CDR2 is SYDVKM. This CDR3 contains 15 residues. The CDR3 sequence is CASSSGARQGNEQFF. For the CDR3, the DNA is TGTGCCAGCAGTTCAGGGGCCAGACAGGGCAATGAGCAGTTCTTC.

V and J are TRBV6-1 and TRBJ2-1, with TRBD1 matching 9 bases. Germline V gene data show CDR1 as MNHNS and CDR2 as SASEGT. The CDR3 length is 13 residues. V lost 5 bases and J lost 6; bases outside the gene matches: 2. The CDR3 loop is CASSTDRGNEQFF. The CDR3 DNA reads as TGTGCCAGCAGTACGGACAGGGGCAATGAGCAGTTCTTC.

The CDR3 bases are TGTGCCAGCAGTGCCTTCGCCGGGGATAATTCACCCCTCCACTTT. It translates to CASSAFAGDNSPLHF. The chain links TRBV28 to TRBJ1-6; D is undetermined. The germline CDR1 and CDR2 sequences are MDHEN and SYDVKM. V was clipped by 5 bases and J by 5 bases, with 13 bases between them. The CDR3 loop spans 15 amino acids.

The gene calls are TRBV7-9 and TRBJ1-1; no clear D gene. Trimming stripped 1 base from V and 1 base from J, with 7 bases between. CDR3 length: 14 amino acids. Germline V gene sequence: CDR1 SEHNR, CDR2 FQNEAQ (reference sequence). The CDR3 DNA reads TGTGCCAGCAGCTTAGGACACACGAACACTGAAGCTTTCTTT. Amino acid sequence: CASSLGHTNTEAFF.

This clone was detected a few times. This chain connects TRBV5-1 to TRBJ1-1, with D tentatively TRBD1 (6 bases). CDR3 length: 15 residues. Germline CDR1 and CDR2: SGHRS and YFSETQ. V was trimmed by 4 bases and J by 5 bases, leaving 18 bases between them. CDR3 sequence: CASSQEKTGLTEAFF. Here the CDR3 DNA reads TGCGCCAGCAGCCAAGAAAAAACAGGGCTGACTGAAGCTTTCTTT.

The chain is built from TRBV12-3 or TRBV12-4 and TRBJ2-1, with TRBD1 matching over 7 bases. Trimming at V came to 6 bases and at J to 11 bases, leaving 10 bases not matched to a gene. CDR3 length: 13 amino acids. CDR3 nucleotides: TGTGCCAGCAGACTCGGACAGGCCCGTAAGCAGTTCTTC. Translation gives CASRLGQARKQFF.

This sequence joins TRBV6-6 and TRBJ2-1, with 7 bases that match TRBD2. Germline loops: CDR1 MNHNY, CDR2 SVGAGI (reference sequence). This CDR3 spans 16 amino acids. V shed 2 bases, J shed 6 bases, and the junction held 10 bases outside the gene matches. Here the CDR3 DNA reads TGTGCCAGCAGTTACCTTGGGGGGAGGGCCGGCAATGAGCAGTTCTTC. This gives the protein CASSYLGGRAGNEQFF.

The chain combines TRBV3-1 (or the pseudogene TRBV3-2) with TRBJ1-6, with a tentative D call TRBD1 (5 bases). The CDR3 contains 15 residues. V lost 2 bases and J 9 bases, leaving 14 bases between the germline ends. Germline V gives CDR1 LGHDT, CDR2 YNNKEL (reference sequence). CDR3 coding DNA: TGTGCCAGCAGCCAAATGGGACTTGGTCGTTCACCCCTCCACTTT. The encoded protein is CASSQMGLGRSPLHF.

The V gene is TRBV6-4, the J gene TRBJ2-7, with 7 bases fitting TRBD1. V shed 8 bases and J 7 bases; nucleotides not matched to a gene: 11. The CDR3 is 13 amino acids. Per germline, CDR1 MRHNA and CDR2 SNTAGT. The CDR3 bases are TGTGCCAGCCCCCTCCCGGGACAGAGAGAGCAGTACTTC. Translation: CASPLPGQREQYF.

V is TRBV5-1 and J is TRBJ2-7; 10 bases match TRBD1. The CDR3 length is 15 residues. The ends lost 4 bases at V and 3 bases at J; junction bases unmatched: 7. Germline V gene lookup returns CDR1 SGHRS and CDR2 YFSETQ. The chain's CDR3 is CASSPLTGGFYEQYF. As DNA, the CDR3 is TGCGCCAGCAGCCCGTTGACAGGGGGCTTCTACGAGCAGTACTTC.

The V and J genes are TRBV6-6 and TRBJ1-1; D gene unclear. The CDR3 consists of 15 residues. CDR1 MNHNY and CDR2 SVGAGI come from the germline V gene (reference sequence). V was cut by 0 bases and J by 3 bases, with 11 bases left in between. This CDR3 is CASSYSSSGHTEAFF. In nucleotides, the CDR3 is TGTGCCAGCAGTTACTCGTCCAGTGGCCACACTGAAGCTTTCTTT.

This clone was seen a single time. The J gene is TRBJ1-5, the V gene TRBV28; maybe TRBD1 (6 bases). CDR1 and CDR2 from the germline V gene are MDHEN and SYDVKM. Trimming shortened V by 5 bases and J by 3 bases, and 17 bases separated the two germline ends. The CDR3 sequence is 16 residues long. This chain's CDR3 is CASSLSGGGLNQPQHF. CDR3 nucleotides: TGTGCCAGCAGTCTGTCGGGGGGGGGCCTCAATCAGCCCCAGCATTTT. The entire variable domain, with the rest obtained from reference TRBV28 and TRBJ1-5, is as follows: DVKVTQSSRYLVKRTGEKVFLECVQDMDHENMFWYRQDPGLGLRLIYFSYDVKMKEKGDIPEGYSVSREKKERFSLILESASTNQTSMYLCASSLSGGGLNQPQHFGDGTRLSIL.

The V gene is TRBV6-5, the J gene TRBJ2-1; TRBD1 agrees at 9 bases. The germline V gene encodes CDR1 MNHEY and CDR2 SVGAGI. The ends lost 2 bases at V and 8 bases at J; junction bases unmatched: 7. There are 15 residues in the CDR3. CDR3 protein: CASSYGTGKIHEQFF. CDR3 DNA sequence: TGTGCCAGCAGTTACGGGACAGGGAAAATACATGAGCAGTTCTTC.

This rearrangement joins TRBV3-1 (or the pseudogene TRBV3-2) to TRBJ2-7; 11 bases are a match to TRBD2. Trimming at V came to 7 bases and at J to 2 bases, leaving 4 bases not matched to a gene. This CDR3 has 14 amino acids. Germline CDR1 and CDR2: LGHDT and YNNKEL (reference sequence). The CDR3 DNA reads TGTGCCAGCACCCCTAGCGGGGGGACCTACGAGCAGTACTTC. This codes for CASTPSGGTYEQYF.

This chain joins TRBV2 and TRBJ1-6; 7 bases are shared with TRBD1. The CDR3 totals 18 residues. J was trimmed by 0 bases and V by 4 bases; bases with no gene match: 9. Per the germline V gene, CDR1 is SNHLY and CDR2 is FYNNEI. DNA for the CDR3: TGTGCCAGCAGTGGGGACAGAAGGGCCAGCTCCTATAATTCACCCCTCCACTTT. It codes for CASSGDRRASSYNSPLHF.

The chain employs TRBV15 and TRBJ1-3; D gene ambiguous. The germline CDR1 and CDR2 sequences are LNHNV and YYDKDF (reference sequence). This CDR3 is built from 15 residues. The ends were cut back, 1 base at V and 0 bases at J, with 7 bases in the middle. Here the CDR3 DNA reads TGTGCCACCAGCAGAGGGGAGAACTCTGGAAACACCATATATTTT. Translated, it gives CATSRGENSGNTIYF.

The chain combines TRBV11-3 with TRBJ1-1; 7 bases are a match to TRBD1. Germline trimming cut 6 bases from V and 4 bases from J; bases unmatched to any gene: 5. CDR1 and CDR2 (germline): SGHNT, YENEEA. The CDR3 runs to 13 residues. The CDR3 loop reads CASSEGQRTEAFF. DNA of the CDR3: TGTGCCAGCAGTGAGGGACAGCGCACTGAAGCTTTCTTT.

This clone occurred once. The chain recombines TRBV19 with TRBJ2-5; 8 bases fit TRBD2. This CDR3 contains 17 residues. The V segment lost 3 bases and the J segment 2 bases; nucleotides outside the gene matches: 11. Germline values: CDR1 LNHDA, CDR2 SQIVND (reference sequence). The CDR3 loop is CASSILSGGRGQETQYF. In nucleotides, the CDR3 is TGTGCCAGTAGTATTTTATCGGGGGGGCGCGGACAAGAGACCCAGTACTTC.

The CDR3 here is CASRTGTHTGELFF. CDR3 bases: TGTGCCAGCAGAACCGGGACTCACACCGGGGAGCTGTTTTTT. The gene calls are TRBV6-4 and TRBJ2-2; TRBD2 is a possible D gene (6 bases). The ends were cut back, 6 bases at V and 3 bases at J, with 11 bases in the middle. The CDR3 has 14 residues. The germline CDR1 and CDR2 sequences are MRHNA and SNTAGT.

The chain carries TRBV28 and TRBJ1-3; possibly TRBD1 for D (6 bases). Germline assignment: CDR1 MDHEN and CDR2 SYDVKM. Trimming pared 6 bases from V and 4 bases from J, leaving 13 bases between. This CDR3 is built from 14 residues. In DNA, the CDR3 is TGTGCCAGCAGGCCACCGGGACAAGGAAACACCATATATTTT. This translates into CASRPPGQGNTIYF.

This clone was observed a single time. V gene TRBV10-1 combines with J gene TRBJ1-2; no reliable D call. This CDR3 comprises 14 residues. The V end lost 5 bases, the J end lost 4 bases, and 14 bases lay between the germline ends. Germline CDR1 WNHNN, CDR2 SYGVQD (reference sequence). CDR3 loop: CASSLSRNLYGYTF. CDR3 nucleotides: TGCGCCAGCAGTCTTTCCAGAAACCTCTATGGCTACACCTTC.

The chain is built from TRBV10-2 and TRBJ2-5; tentative D call: TRBD2 (6 bases). Between the trimmed V and J ends, which lost 2 bases and 2 bases, there was a span of 12 bases. The CDR3 contains 15 residues. From germline, CDR1 is WSHSY and CDR2 SAAADI. The CDR3 loop is CASSEGGIGQETQYF. CDR3 nucleotide sequence: TGCGCCAGCAGTGAGGGGGGGATTGGACAAGAGACCCAGTACTTC.

The chain uses TRBV19 and TRBJ2-2; no reliable D call. V was cut by 3 bases and J by 0 bases, with 8 bases left in between. Germline loops: CDR1 LNHDA, CDR2 SQIVND (reference sequence). This CDR3 region has 15 residues. CDR3 nucleotides: TGTGCCAGTAGTATCTCCGCGGCGAACACCGGGGAGCTGTTTTTT. Its translation: CASSISAANTGELFF.

This clone has a handful of counts. The J gene is TRBJ2-1, the V gene TRBV6-2 or TRBV6-3; a weak D match, TRBD2 (5 bases). V lost 1 base and J 3 bases, leaving 19 bases between the germline ends. There are 18 residues in the CDR3. Germline V gene data show CDR1 as MNHEY and CDR2 as SVGEGT. CDR3 sequence: CASSYYPTVATIYNEQFF. CDR3 DNA: TGTGCCAGCAGTTACTACCCCACGGTAGCGACAATCTACAATGAGCAGTTCTTC.

This clone was picked up a small number of times. The sample has other DNA sequences that encode this CDR3 too. The genes are TRBV18 and TRBJ1-5, with D perhaps TRBD1 (5 bases). CDR3 size: 14 residues. Trimming took off 2 bases at V and 7 bases at J, with 12 bases between the two ends. CDR1 is KGHSH, CDR2 LQKENI, per germline. CDR3 DNA: TGTGCCAGCTCACCAGGGGCAGGGAACCAGCCCCAGCATTTT. The encoded protein is CASSPGAGNQPQHF.

Only one count was recorded for this clone. J is TRBJ2-5 and V is TRBV5-1; TRBD1 agrees at 7 bases. The CDR3 runs 15 residues. After removal of 0 bases from V and 6 bases from J, the junction contained 8 bases not matched to a gene. Germline V gene lookup returns CDR1 SGHRS and CDR2 YFSETQ. CDR3 coding DNA: TGCGCCAGCAGCTTGGAGAGGGGGCTGGTAAAGACCCAGTACTTC. Translation gives CASSLERGLVKTQYF.

This chain links TRBV27 with TRBJ1-5, with 7 bases lining up with TRBD1. The germline gives CDR1 MNHEY, CDR2 SMNVEV (reference sequence). Germline trimming cut 6 bases from V and 7 bases from J; bases unmatched to any gene: 9. CDR3 length equals 14 residues. CDR3 sequence (DNA): TGTGCCAGCAGCCTACAGGGGAGCAGGCAGCCCCAGCATTTT. Translating gives CASSLQGSRQPQHF.

The chain combines TRBV29-1 with TRBJ1-2; possible D gene TRBD1, 5 bases. Germline CDR1 is SQVTM and CDR2 is ANQGSEA. The CDR3 length is 14 residues. V was clipped by 8 bases and J by 3 bases, with 19 bases between them. The CDR3 here is CSTGAQGLDYGYTF. DNA of the CDR3: TGCAGCACCGGAGCCCAGGGATTGGACTATGGCTACACCTTC.

J is TRBJ1-6 and V is TRBV10-1, with no clear D. The length of the CDR3 is 13 residues. Germline CDR1 WNHNN, CDR2 SYGVQD (reference sequence). Trimming stripped 10 bases from V and 9 bases from J, with 16 bases between. CDR3 in DNA: TGCGCCACCCCTCCACATTACCGTTCACCCCTCCACTTT. This translates into CATPPHYRSPLHF.

This clone was seen a few times. The chain carries TRBV5-4 and TRBJ1-2; 7 bases match TRBD1. V shed 3 bases, J shed 6 bases, and the junction held 8 bases outside the gene matches. The germline V gene has CDR1 SGHNT and CDR2 YYREEE (reference sequence). This CDR3 has 14 residues. For the CDR3, the DNA is TGTGCCAGCAGCTCATCCGGGACAGCTGATGGCTACACCTTC. Its translation: CASSSSGTADGYTF.

The rearrangement joins TRBV10-3 to TRBJ2-2, with TRBD1 identical over 7 bases. The trim removed 2 bases at V and 6 bases at J, leaving 6 bases unmatched. CDR1 and CDR2 (germline): ENHRY, SYGVKD. The CDR3 consists of 15 residues. The CDR3 loop is CAISEVSTGSGELFF. The CDR3 coding sequence is TGTGCCATCAGTGAGGTTTCGACAGGGTCCGGGGAGCTGTTTTTT.

The chain has TRBV6-6 and TRBJ2-3; 9 nucleotides agree with TRBD2. Trimming took 1 base from V and 6 from J; bases not matched to a gene: 8. Germline CDR1 reads MNHNY; CDR2 reads SVGAGI (reference sequence). This CDR3 has 16 residues. Written as DNA, the CDR3 is TGTGCCAGCAGTTACTGGGCTAGCGGGGACTCCGATACGCAGTATTTT. Its protein is CASSYWASGDSDTQYF.